One sample yielded the 20 T cell receptor beta chains listed below, sequenced in a study of CXCR3-negative and CXCR3-positive naive CD8 T cells. Study results and caveats: Against CXCR3-negative naive cells, CXCR3-positive naive cells showed more hydrophobic TRB CDR3s.

Through 5' RACE with UMI labels, the TRB cDNA libraries were prepared. Using the 5' RACE reads, TCRdb records one entry per CDR3 protein without DNA. The sample's table shows approximately 140,000 distinct CDR3 sequences. The antigens these receptors bind are not known. Sequenced: naive CXCR3+ CD8+ T cells from blood. The subset: CD45RO-CCR7+CD27+CD95- naive CD8+ T cells expressing CXCR3 (TNR3+). Receptor source: a human donor in good health. Some clones in this sample may be carry-over from other donors' samples.

The chain recombines TRBV29-1 with TRBJ2-1; TCRdb's D gene call, TRBD2, goes unchecked for lack of DNA. Germline V lookup: CDR1 SQVTM, CDR2 ANQGSEA. The CDR3 runs 15 residues. CDR3 residues: CSVETSGSSYNEQFF.

CDR3 in amino acids: CATSREGLAGETQYF. The chain links TRBV15 to TRBJ2-5; without DNA, the TCRdb call of TRBD2 cannot be checked. This CDR3 region has 15 residues. Germline CDR1 LNHNV, CDR2 YYDKDF (reference sequence).

The chain carries TRBV7-2 and TRBJ2-7; TCRdb's D gene call, TRBD2, goes unchecked for lack of DNA. The CDR3 runs 14 residues. Germline CDR1 SGHTA, CDR2 FQGNSA. The CDR3 sequence is CASRGQPEAYEQYF.

V is TRBV20-1 and J is TRBJ2-3; TCRdb designates TRBD2, a call that cannot be tested without DNA. CDR1 DFQATT and CDR2 SNEGSKA come from the germline V gene (reference sequence). The CDR3 loop spans 14 amino acids. CDR3 region: CSASLAGRTDTQYF.

The gene calls are TRBV29-1 and TRBJ2-2; as DNA is missing, the TRBD1 call by TCRdb cannot be tested. The CDR3 is made up of 17 amino acids. The V gene's germline CDR1 is SQVTM and CDR2 ANQGSEA. CDR3 sequence: CSVTTGQGYANTGELFF.

This CDR3 is CSARDVPSSTDTQYF. The rearrangement links TRBV20-1 to TRBJ2-3. Germline V gene sequence: CDR1 DFQATT, CDR2 SNEGSKA (reference sequence). The CDR3 is 15 amino acids.

The J gene is TRBJ2-1, the V gene TRBV29-1; the D gene TCRdb calls, TRBD2, cannot be checked with no DNA. CDR1 and CDR2 (germline): SQVTM, ANQGSEA. The CDR3 length is 15 residues. This CDR3 reads CSVEPSGLQYNEQFF.

This chain joins TRBV15 and TRBJ2-7. Looked up from germline, CDR1 is LNHNV and CDR2 is YYDKDF (reference sequence). The CDR3 length is 15 residues. The CDR3 sequence is CATSRDLDQAYEQYF.

This chain connects TRBV20-1 to TRBJ2-3; TCRdb's D call of TRBD1 is untestable without DNA. The germline gives CDR1 DFQATT, CDR2 SNEGSKA (reference sequence). The CDR3 totals 12 residues. This chain's CDR3 is CSAKQGSDTQYF.

The chain carries TRBV11-3 and TRBJ2-7. Germline V gives CDR1 SGHNT, CDR2 YENEEA. CDR3 length: 15 amino acids. CDR3: CASSPFAGTSYEQYF.

The J gene is TRBJ2-1, the V gene TRBV29-1. Germline CDR1 SQVTM, CDR2 ANQGSEA. The CDR3 runs to 16 residues. The CDR3 sequence is CSVEGGFRYSLNEQFF.

The V gene is TRBV27, the J gene TRBJ1-1; TCRdb names TRBD1, which stays unverified in the absence of DNA. The germline CDR1 and CDR2 sequences are MNHEY and SMNVEV (reference sequence). The CDR3 contains 14 residues. Here the CDR3 reads CASSPGQANTEAFF.

The chain combines TRBV4-3 with TRBJ2-1; TCRdb designates TRBD1, a call that cannot be tested without DNA. The V gene's germline CDR1 is LGHNA and CDR2 YSLEER. This CDR3 spans 15 amino acids. CDR3 protein: CASSPSGQGFHEQFF.

This chain joins TRBV6-5 and TRBJ1-5. Germline V CDR1 and CDR2: MNHEY, SVGAGI. The CDR3 sequence is 14 residues long. This chain's CDR3 is CASSTGLSNQPQHF.

This chain uses TRBV28 with TRBJ1-5. CDR3 length: 14 residues. The V gene's germline CDR1 is MDHEN and CDR2 SYDVKM. The CDR3: CASSLKFANQPQHF.

The chain has TRBV9 and TRBJ2-1; TCRdb picks TRBD1, but there is no DNA to check that call. The CDR3 spans 15 residues. Germline CDR1 and CDR2: SGDLS and YYNGEE. CDR3 in amino acids: CASSAPSWGKNEQFF.

The rearrangement uses TRBV5-1 and TRBJ1-5; TCRdb's D gene call, TRBD1, goes unchecked for lack of DNA. The CDR3 extends over 15 amino acids. Per the germline V gene, CDR1 is SGHRS and CDR2 is YFSETQ. CDR3 region: CASSLESGSNQPQHF. The full variable domain, with the rest looked up from reference TRBV5-1 and TRBJ1-5, is KAGVTQTPRYLIKTRGQQVTLSCSPISGHRSVSWYQQTPGQGLQFLFEYFSETQRNKGNFPGRFSGRQFSNSRSEMNVSTLELGDSALYLCASSLESGSNQPQHFGDGTRLSIL.

The chain combines TRBV7-6 with TRBJ2-7; the TRBD1 assignment by TCRdb is unverifiable without DNA. This CDR3 is built from 16 residues. The germline CDR1 and CDR2 sequences are SGHVS and FNYEAQ. The CDR3 here is CASSSKPGQGFYEQYF. The full variable domain, completed using reference TRBV7-6 and TRBJ2-7, is GAGVSQSPRYKVTKRGQDVALRCDPISGHVSLYWYRQALGQGPEFLTYFNYEAQQDKSGLPNDRFSAERPEGSISTLTIQRTEQRDSAMYRCASSSKPGQGFYEQYFGPGTRLTVT.

The rearrangement uses TRBV21-1 and TRBJ2-5; TCRdb names TRBD1, which stays unverified in the absence of DNA. TRBV21-1 represents a pseudogene. The CDR3 length is 15 residues. CDR3 residues: CASSTFGRDEKTQYF.

The rearrangement links TRBV5-1 to TRBJ2-7; TCRdb names TRBD2, which stays unverified in the absence of DNA. Germline V gene data show CDR1 as SGHRS and CDR2 as YFSETQ. This CDR3 region has 14 residues. CDR3 amino acids: CASSFSGSDYEQYF.